The entry below describes one T cell receptor (beta chain). The source of the sample is a study of shared clonotypes between healthy human individuals. Germline CDR1 SGDLS, CDR2 YYNGEE. CDR3 length equals 14 residues. The junction had 1 base not matched to a gene; V was cut back by 3 bases and J by 5 bases. The table came from immunoSEQ multiplex PCR; TCRdb's copy has only in-frame clones and leaves some out. Seen here are about 1.5 million clones, approximately 98% observed once, and the top ten hold roughly 0.42%. This sequence was found in a man aged 25 to 45 in good health. The sample taken for sequencing was naive CD4+ T cells sorted from blood. As for subset: CD45RA+ positively selected. This chain uses TRBV9 with TRBJ2-1, with 11 bases matching TRBD1. The CDR3 reads CASSAGQGDNEQFF. CDR3 sequence (DNA): TGTGCCAGCAGCGCGGGACAGGGGGACAATGAGCAGTTCTTC. Filled out from reference TRBV9 and TRBJ2-1, the complete variable domain reads DSGVTQTPKHLITATGQRVTLRCSPRSGDLSVYWYQQSLDQGLQFLIQYYNGEERAKGNILERFSAQQFPDLHSELNLSSLELGDSALYFCASSAGQGDNEQFFGPGTRLTVL.